Listed here are 32 T cell receptor beta chains from one sample, sequenced in a study of preoperative IRX-2 immunotherapy in early breast cancer. Treatment indicated: preoperative locoregional IRX-2 cytokine immunotherapy. The table came from immunoSEQ multiplex PCR; TCRdb's copy has only in-frame clones and leaves some out. Of 30,000 to 35,000 clones in the sample, over 80% were seen once. Sample: lymph node tissue, taken from a patient treated with IRX-2 immunotherapy. All receptors come from a human donor with breast cancer.

V is TRBV2 and J is TRBJ2-7; the D gene is possibly TRBD1 (6 bases). The V end lost 2 bases, the J end lost 2 bases, and 10 bases lay between the germline ends. The CDR3 is made up of 14 amino acids. Germline loops: CDR1 SNHLY, CDR2 FYNNEI. The CDR3 sequence: CASSENRATYEQYF. In nucleotides, the CDR3 is TGTGCCAGCAGTGAAAACAGGGCTACCTACGAGCAGTACTTC.

V is TRBV7-1 and J is TRBJ2-1; 7 nucleotides match TRBD2. TRBV7-1 is designated an ORF whose function remains uncertain. CDR3 size: 16 residues. The V segment lost 4 bases and the J segment 3 bases; nucleotides outside the gene matches: 9. The CDR3 region has the DNA TGTGCCAGCAGCTATACCGGGACTACCCTCTACAATGAGCAGTTCTTC. This codes for CASSYTGTTLYNEQFF.

V and J are TRBV19 and TRBJ2-3; possible D gene TRBD1, 6 bases. The CDR3 runs 14 residues. The V and J ends lost 6 bases and 3 bases respectively, with 13 bases between them. Per the germline V gene, CDR1 is LNHDA and CDR2 is SQIVND (reference sequence). Written as DNA, the CDR3 is TGTGCCAGTAGAACGGCAGGGGCTACAGATACGCAGTATTTT. Its protein product is CASRTAGATDTQYF.

This clone was observed once. V gene TRBV7-6 combines with J gene TRBJ1-4; D gene ambiguous. CDR1 SGHVS and CDR2 FNYEAQ come from the germline V gene. V dropped 4 bases and J dropped 0 bases, with 6 bases sitting between them. The CDR3 is 14 residues long. CDR3 sequence reads: CASSSTTTNEKLFF. DNA for the CDR3: TGTGCCAGCAGCTCGACAACAACTAATGAAAAACTGTTTTTT.

The rearrangement links TRBV15 to TRBJ1-2; 8 positions agree with TRBD1. The CDR3 length is 15 residues. Germline V CDR1 and CDR2: LNHNV, YYDKDF (reference sequence). V trimming: 0 bases; J trimming: 8 bases; junction bases outside the gene matches: 8. For the CDR3, the DNA is TGTGCCACCAGCAGAGAACGGACAGGGACTAAGGGCTACACCTTC. This translates into CATSRERTGTKGYTF.

This clone has just a few counts. V is TRBV15 and J is TRBJ1-1; 7 nucleotides agree with TRBD1. This CDR3 comprises 14 residues. Germline V gene data show CDR1 as LNHNV and CDR2 as YYDKDF (reference sequence). V gave up 3 bases and J gave up 2 bases; unmatched junction bases: 3. CDR3 sequence reads: CATSSWDSNTEAFF. DNA of the CDR3: TGTGCCACCAGCAGCTGGGACAGCAACACTGAAGCTTTCTTT. Combining the CDR3 with reference TRBV15 and TRBJ1-1 gives the whole variable domain DAMVIQNPRYQVTQFGKPVTLSCSQTLNHNVMYWYQQKSSQAPKLLFHYYDKDFNNEADTPDNFQSRRPNTSFCFLDIRSPGLGDTAMYLCATSSWDSNTEAFFGQGTRLTVV.

This clone was seen a single time. The V and J genes are TRBV6-8 and TRBJ2-3; D could derive from TRBD1 or TRBD2 (5 bases each). Germline V gives CDR1 MNHGY, CDR2 SAAAGT. Deletions cut 6 bases from V and 0 bases from J, with 10 bases between. The CDR3 runs 14 residues. The chain's CDR3 is CASRGTTSTDTQYF. In DNA, the CDR3 is TGTGCCAGCAGGGGGACCACTAGCACAGATACGCAGTATTTT.

The chain has TRBV29-1 and TRBJ2-3; 10 bases map to TRBD1. V lost 6 bases, J lost 3 bases, and 6 bases stayed unmatched. CDR3 length: 14 amino acids. Germline CDR1 reads SQVTM; CDR2 reads ANQGSEA. CDR3: CSVLPGQGTDTQYF. CDR3 DNA: TGCAGCGTACTACCGGGACAGGGGACAGATACGCAGTATTTT.

The rearrangement uses TRBV18 and TRBJ2-1, with 15 bases lining up with TRBD2. Per germline, CDR1 KGHSH and CDR2 LQKENI. The J segment lost 6 bases and the V segment lost 6 bases, leaving 12 bases of the junction unmatched. The CDR3 extends over 18 amino acids. The CDR3 DNA reads as TGTGCCAGCTCGTTCGCCGGGACTAGCGGGAGGCACCGCAATGAGCAGTTCTTC. Translating gives CASSFAGTSGRHRNEQFF.

The rearrangement joins TRBV14 to TRBJ1-2; the match to TRBD1 covers 7 bases. Germline trimming cut 3 bases from V and 0 bases from J; bases unmatched to any gene: 10. This CDR3 region has 17 residues. CDR1 is SGHDN, CDR2 FVKESK, per germline. CDR3 region: CASSHIPGQTSNYGYTF. CDR3 sequence (DNA): TGTGCCAGCAGCCACATCCCGGGACAGACCTCTAACTATGGCTACACCTTC. The full variable domain, rest sourced from reference TRBV14 and TRBJ1-2, is EAGVTQFPSHSVIEKGQTVTLRCDPISGHDNLYWYRRVMGKEIKFLLHFVKESKQDESGMPNNRFLAERTGGTYSTLKVQPAELEDSGVYFCASSHIPGQTSNYGYTFGSGTRLTVV.

The chain combines TRBV6-7 with TRBJ2-7; D is unresolved. TRBV6-7 is an ORF; its function is uncertain. This CDR3 has 15 amino acids. V was trimmed by 0 bases and J by 2 bases, leaving 11 bases between them. The CDR3 DNA sequence: TGTGCCAGCAGTTACTCTTACAGCCTCACCTACGAGCAGTACTTC. Amino acids: CASSYSYSLTYEQYF.

This chain uses TRBV18 with TRBJ2-7; 8 positions agree with TRBD2. CDR3 size: 16 residues. The J segment lost 2 bases and the V segment lost 6 bases, leaving 12 bases of the junction unmatched. Germline CDR1 KGHSH, CDR2 LQKENI. The chain's CDR3 is CASSLLGRDGAYEQYF. Written as DNA, the CDR3 is TGTGCCAGCTCCCTTCTCGGGAGGGACGGAGCCTACGAGCAGTACTTC.

CDR3 protein: CASSLGPGGNTIYF. CDR3 sequence (DNA): TGTGCCAGCAGTTTGGGCCCGGGGGGAAACACCATATATTTT. This sequence joins TRBV28 and TRBJ1-3; D is uncertain. Looked up from germline, CDR1 is MDHEN and CDR2 is SYDVKM. With 3 bases removed from V and 4 bases from J, the gap between germline ends came to 10 bases. The CDR3 is 14 residues long.

J is TRBJ2-3 and V is TRBV6-8, with D unclear. CDR3 size: 14 residues. From germline, CDR1 is MNHGY and CDR2 SAAAGT. Trimming took off 7 bases at V and 2 bases at J, with 13 bases between the two ends. CDR3 loop: CASKFGPYTDTQYF. In DNA form, the CDR3 reads TGTGCCAGCAAGTTCGGCCCCTACACAGATACGCAGTATTTT.

V gene TRBV30 combines with J gene TRBJ2-1; TRBD2 might be the D (6 bases). The length of the CDR3 is 18 residues. Trimming left V 3 bases short and J 0 bases short, with 21 bases between. Germline lookup yields CDR1 GTSNPN and CDR2 SVGIG (reference sequence). CDR3 nucleotides: TGTGCCTGGAGAATACGTGGACTGAGCGGGCGCTCCTACAATGAGCAGTTCTTC. It codes for CAWRIRGLSGRSYNEQFF.

This chain joins TRBV9 and TRBJ2-3; a weak D match, TRBD2 (5 bases). CDR1 is SGDLS and CDR2 is YYNGEE in the germline V gene. The CDR3 spans 14 residues. V shed 5 bases and J shed 3 bases, with 13 bases lying between them. In DNA, the CDR3 is TGTGCCAGCAGTCGGCTAGCCGGTACAGATACGCAGTATTTT. This codes for CASSRLAGTDTQYF.

This clone was counted a few times. V is TRBV5-1 and J is TRBJ1-1; 9 nucleotides align to TRBD1. Trimming removed 4 bases from V and 4 bases from J; junction bases left unmatched: 8. The germline gives CDR1 SGHRS, CDR2 YFSETQ. The CDR3 contains 15 residues. The CDR3 is CASSIRTGEATEAFF. CDR3 bases: TGCGCCAGCAGCATAAGGACAGGGGAGGCCACTGAAGCTTTCTTT.

The rearrangement links TRBV28 to TRBJ2-7; maybe TRBD1 (5 bases). The CDR3 consists of 14 residues. Trimming took 4 bases from V and 4 from J, leaving 14 bases between them. The V gene's germline CDR1 is MDHEN and CDR2 SYDVKM. As DNA, the CDR3 is TGTGCCAGCAGTTCCGACAGAGATCCGTACGAGCAGTACTTC. This translates into CASSSDRDPYEQYF. The variable domain in full, with the rest retrieved from reference TRBV28 and TRBJ2-7, is DVKVTQSSRYLVKRTGEKVFLECVQDMDHENMFWYRQDPGLGLRLIYFSYDVKMKEKGDIPEGYSVSREKKERFSLILESASTNQTSMYLCASSSDRDPYEQYFGPGTRLTVT.

The V gene is TRBV28, the J gene TRBJ2-5, with 14 bases matching TRBD2. The germline V gene encodes CDR1 MDHEN and CDR2 SYDVKM. This CDR3 has 16 amino acids. V dropped 7 bases and J dropped 5; count of bases not matched to a gene: 9. The CDR3 DNA sequence: TGTGCCAGCACCCATTGGGGACTAGCGGGAGCTGAGACCCAGTACTTC. Its protein is CASTHWGLAGAETQYF.

This chain connects TRBV6-8 to TRBJ1-2; no firm D call. The CDR3 spans 12 residues. V lost 2 bases, J lost 9 bases, and 10 bases lay in between. The germline CDR1 and CDR2 sequences are MNHGY and SAAAGT. In DNA form, the CDR3 reads TGTGCCAGCAGTTACCTGGACGGCCGCTACACCTTC. It translates to CASSYLDGRYTF.

J is TRBJ1-5 and V is TRBV30, with 7 bases lining up with TRBD1. The CDR3 spans 16 residues. Losses at the gene ends were 3 bases for V and 2 bases for J; bases not matched to a gene: 10. Germline values: CDR1 GTSNPN, CDR2 SVGIG (reference sequence). Here the CDR3 reads CAWSSSGGVGNQPQHF. The DNA for the CDR3 is TGTGCCTGGAGCTCCTCAGGGGGGGTCGGCAATCAGCCCCAGCATTTT.

This chain connects TRBV30 to TRBJ2-5; D ambiguous. V was pared by 0 bases and J by 5 bases, with 7 bases between. Per the germline V gene, CDR1 is GTSNPN and CDR2 is SVGIG (reference sequence). This CDR3 is 12 amino acids long. In nucleotides, the CDR3 is TGTGCCTGGAGTGTAAGTGGCGAGACCCAGTACTTC. Translation: CAWSVSGETQYF.

V gene TRBV15 combines with J gene TRBJ1-2, with 8 bases lining up with TRBD1. CDR1 and CDR2 from the germline V gene are LNHNV and YYDKDF (reference sequence). This CDR3 contains 14 residues. Trimming took 4 bases from V and 6 from J; bases not matched to a gene: 7. CDR3 nucleotides: TGTGCCACCAGCAAATTGGGACAGGTCAATGGCTACACCTTC. It specifies CATSKLGQVNGYTF.

The chain is built from TRBV29-1 and TRBJ2-1, with TRBD1 matching 9 bases. The CDR3 totals 14 residues. J gave up 3 bases and V 7 bases, and 7 bases lay outside the gene matches. CDR1 and CDR2 (germline): SQVTM, ANQGSEA. This CDR3 reads CSAGQGRNYNEQFF. CDR3 DNA sequence: TGCAGCGCTGGACAGGGGAGAAACTACAATGAGCAGTTCTTC.

A single count supports this clone. This sequence joins TRBV27 and TRBJ2-1; 12 bases match TRBD2. Per germline, CDR1 MNHEY and CDR2 SMNVEV (reference sequence). CDR3 size: 16 residues. J lost 6 bases, V lost 4 bases, and 7 bases had no gene match. This CDR3 reads CASSYSSSGRVNEQFF. The CDR3 nucleotides read TGTGCCAGCAGTTACTCTTCTAGCGGGAGGGTCAATGAGCAGTTCTTC.

The chain is built from TRBV19 and TRBJ2-1; the match to TRBD2 covers 9 bases. The germline V gene encodes CDR1 LNHDA and CDR2 SQIVND (reference sequence). The CDR3 is 13 amino acids. V shed 10 bases and J 5 bases; nucleotides not matched to a gene: 6. The CDR3 is CATQGLANNEQFF. DNA of the CDR3: TGTGCCACCCAGGGACTAGCAAACAATGAGCAGTTCTTC.

The chain joins TRBV18 to TRBJ2-4, with D tentatively TRBD1 or TRBD2 (6 bases each). The CDR3 runs to 16 residues. With 0 bases removed from V and 1 base from J, the gap between germline ends came to 10 bases. Germline lookup yields CDR1 KGHSH and CDR2 LQKENI. This CDR3 reads CASSPPGGPAKNIQYF. The CDR3 coding sequence is TGTGCCAGCTCACCACCAGGGGGGCCTGCCAAAAACATTCAGTACTTC.

The genes are TRBV5-1 and TRBJ1-4, with 7 bases fitting TRBD1. CDR1 is SGHRS and CDR2 is YFSETQ in the germline V gene. This CDR3 spans 14 amino acids. With V trimmed by 4 bases and J by 7 bases, 7 bases remained unmatched. The CDR3 region has the DNA TGCGCCAGCAGCCTCGACAGGGTGGCTGAAAAACTGTTTTTT. Its protein product is CASSLDRVAEKLFF.

This sequence joins TRBV18 and TRBJ2-2; no clear D. The ends were cut back, 0 bases at V and 7 bases at J, with 9 bases in the middle. This CDR3 comprises 14 residues. Per germline, CDR1 KGHSH and CDR2 LQKENI. CDR3 bases: TGTGCCAGCTCACCACCGGCAGCAGACGGGGAGCTGTTTTTT. Its protein is CASSPPAADGELFF.

The V and J genes are TRBV25-1 and TRBJ2-7; D not resolved. CDR1 is MGHDK, CDR2 SYGVNS, per germline. V was pared by 2 bases and J by 2 bases, with 10 bases between. The CDR3 spans 14 residues. The CDR3 nucleotides are TGTGCCAGCAGTGAACGGGTGTATCCCTACGAGCAGTACTTC. As protein: CASSERVYPYEQYF.

The chain couples TRBV23-1 to TRBJ2-1, with 9 bases lining up with TRBD2. TRBV23-1 is filed as an ORF, its function uncertain. The CDR3 runs 15 residues. Trimming cost V 5 bases and J 7 bases; bases outside gene matches: 9. The CDR3 region has the DNA TGCGCCAGCAGTGACTCGATAGCGGGAGTGAATGAGCAGTTCTTC. This codes for CASSDSIAGVNEQFF.

The V gene is TRBV19, the J gene TRBJ1-2; a weak D match, TRBD1 (6 bases). The CDR3 length is 17 residues. Germline V gives CDR1 LNHDA, CDR2 SQIVND (reference sequence). V was cut by 7 bases and J by 7 bases, with 28 bases left in between. DNA for the CDR3: TGTGCCAGTAAAACCTGGGGGACGCCAGGGGTTATCGCTGGCTACACCTTC. This gives the protein CASKTWGTPGVIAGYTF.